One and the same sample provided the 4 T cell receptor beta chains below, sequenced in a study of CD8+ T cells in alopecia areata. The treatment here: oral pan-JAK inhibitor, 5-10 mg twice daily. Reverse transcription of extracted RNA yielded cDNA, which provided the sequencing template. The repertoire was sequenced with immunoSEQ multiplex PCR; TCRdb's copy has only in-frame clones and lacks some. The sample has about 87,000 clones; about three quarters are singletons. Sequenced material: CD8+ T cells sorted from blood, taken around week 44, from a patient treated with tofacitinib. These TCRs come from a human donor with alopecia areata.

V is TRBV10-3 and J is TRBJ1-1, with D possibly TRBD1 on 6 matching bases. V dropped 10 bases and J dropped 5 bases, with 11 bases sitting between them. This CDR3 region has 11 residues. CDR1 and CDR2 from the germline V gene are ENHRY and SYGVKD. DNA of the CDR3: TGTGCCAGTTCTAGGGGGACTGAAGCTTTCTTT. It is translated as CASSRGTEAFF.

This chain uses TRBV13 with TRBJ2-7, with 10 bases that match TRBD1. This CDR3 is built from 14 residues. Germline-derived CDR1 and CDR2 are PRHDT and FYEKMQ (reference sequence). The J segment lost 3 bases and the V segment lost 7 bases, leaving 6 bases of the junction unmatched. The CDR3 spells CASKRGQGIYEQYF. Here the CDR3 DNA reads TGTGCCAGCAAACGGGGACAGGGGATCTACGAGCAGTACTTC.

V is TRBV7-9 and J is TRBJ2-1; 11 bases agree with TRBD1. The CDR3 extends over 16 amino acids. Germline CDR1 SEHNR, CDR2 FQNEAQ (reference sequence). V gave up 0 bases and J gave up 6 bases; unmatched junction bases: 4. The CDR3 nucleotides are TGTGCCAGCAGCTTAGCGGGGACAGGGGGATTCAATGAGCAGTTCTTC. Translating gives CASSLAGTGGFNEQFF.

V is TRBV5-6 and J is TRBJ1-5; 9 bases are a match to TRBD1. CDR1 is SGHDT and CDR2 is YYEEEE in the germline V gene. This CDR3 is built from 15 residues. Trimming cost V 4 bases and J 4 bases; bases outside gene matches: 6. The CDR3 loop reads CASSRGTGNNQPQHF. In nucleotides, the CDR3 is TGTGCCAGCAGCCGAGGGACAGGGAATAATCAGCCCCAGCATTTT.